A selection of T cell receptor beta chains follows, all from one sample in a study of post-analysis software for immune sequencing data. TCRdb reprocessed the PCR reads via MiXCR and lists one record per CDR3 protein. The data show fewer than 900,000 distinct CDR3 sequences, with roughly 46% seen just once and 4.9% held by the top ten. Sequencing was performed on blood. These TCRs come from a girl aged 5-17 years with multiple sclerosis. The CDR3 runs from the conserved cysteine through the conserved F or W. D genes are given only for firm matches. Part of the rows lack a size; the others show once, few, many or a class for expanded clones.

size	J	D	V	DNA	CDR3
.	TRBJ2-2	TRBD2	TRBV29-1	TGCAGCTCAGGTCCGGGAGGGAACACCGGGGAGCTGTTTTTT	CSSGPGGNTGELFF
few	TRBJ1-2	TRBD1	TRBV29-1	TGCAGCGTTGGGACAGGGCATAACTATGGCTACACCTTC	CSVGTGHNYGYTF
few	TRBJ2-5	.	TRBV10-3	TGTGCCGCCCTTGGAAAGACCCAGTACTTC	CAALGKTQYF
once	TRBJ1-5	.	TRBV20-1	TGCAGTGCTAGGGAGGGGGGGGCAAATCAGCCCCAGCATTTT	CSAREGGANQPQHF
many	TRBJ2-7	.	TRBV7-2	TGTGCCAGCAGCTTAGTCCAGCAGGGGAGCGAGCAGTACTTC	CASSLVQQGSEQYF
few	TRBJ1-2	.	TRBV29-1	TGCAGCGTTGAACATTTTGGGAACTATAGCTACACCTTC	CSVEHFGNYSYTF
.	TRBJ1-2	.	TRBV5-1	TGCGCCAGCAGCTTGGTCCCGGGTGCCTATGGCTACACCTTC	CASSLVPGAYGYTF
.	TRBJ2-1	.	TRBV2	TGTGCCAGCAGGGGGCTCGACAATGAGCAGTTCTTC	CASRGLDNEQFF
.	TRBJ1-5	TRBD1	TRBV20-1	TGCAGTGCTAGACGGACGGGACAGAAAATTCAGCCCCAGCATTTT	CSARRTGQKIQPQHF
.	TRBJ2-1	TRBD2	TRBV7-9	TGTGCCAGCAGTTCCTCCGGGACTACCAATGAGCAGTTCTTC	CASSSSGTTNEQFF
.	TRBJ1-1	TRBD1	TRBV6-1	TGTGCCAGCAGAGGAACCGGGACAGGGTTTCGACGAGGCACTGAAGCTTTCTTT	CASRGTGTGFRRGTEAFF
.	TRBJ2-1	.	TRBV7-9	TGTGCCAGCAGCCTACATGGGACTTCCTTCTACAATGAGCAGTTCTTC	CASSLHGTSFYNEQFF
.	TRBJ2-1	TRBD1	TRBV29-1	TGCAGCGCTCCGGGACAGGGGTTCTCCAATGAGCAGTTCTTC	CSAPGQGFSNEQFF
.	TRBJ2-1	.	TRBV27	TGTGCCAGCCAGACCGGTCAGAATGAGCAGTTCTTC	CASQTGQNEQFF
.	TRBJ1-1	.	TRBV4-1	TGCGCCAGCAGCTTAGAAAGGGGGAACACTGAAGCTTTCTTT	CASSLERGNTEAFF
few	TRBJ2-7	.	TRBV5-4	TGTGCCAGCAGCTCCCCGTCCCTATCCTACGAGCAGTACTTC	CASSSPSLSYEQYF
.	TRBJ2-3	.	TRBV29-1	TGCAGCGTTCCCCGGGGCACCTCGCAGTATTTT	CSVPRGTSQYF
.	TRBJ2-3	TRBD2	TRBV4-1	TGCGCCAGCAGCCCATTGATGACTAGCCCCACAGATACGCAGTATTTT	CASSPLMTSPTDTQYF
.	TRBJ2-3	.	TRBV20-1	TGCAGTGCCGGATCCGAGACAGGACCGACAGATACGCAGTATTTT	CSAGSETGPTDTQYF
once	TRBJ2-7	TRBD1	TRBV5-5	TGTGCCAGCAGCTTGACAGGGGACCAATACAATGAGCAGTACTTC	CASSLTGDQYNEQYF
.	TRBJ1-1	.	TRBV7-9	TGTGCCAGCAGTTATACAGGGCCCCGCGAAGCTTTCTTT	CASSYTGPREAFF
few	TRBJ1-2	.	TRBV6-2/TRBV6-3	TGTGCCAGCAGTTACGTCACAGGATATAACTATGGCTACACCTTC	CASSYVTGYNYGYTF
few	TRBJ2-1	TRBD1	TRBV11-1	TGTGCCAGCAGTCTGAGTGAGGGGGCCGGTGAGCAGTTCTTC	CASSLSEGAGEQFF
few	TRBJ2-3	TRBD2	TRBV9	TGTGCCAGCAGCGTAGTCGGGAGGGGTGGAGATACGCAGTATTTT	CASSVVGRGGDTQYF
.	TRBJ2-4	TRBD1	TRBV5-6	TGTGCCAGCAGTTACGACAGGGGATCCAAAAACATTCAGTACTTC	CASSYDRGSKNIQYF
.	TRBJ2-1	TRBD2	TRBV20-1	TGCAGTGCTACGCTTCCTAGCGGGAGGGCCCAGGGTGAGCAGTTCTTC	CSATLPSGRAQGEQFF
.	TRBJ2-3	TRBD2	TRBV7-8	TGTGCCAGCAGCCCCACTAGCGGGAGGGACTCAGATACGCAGTATTTT	CASSPTSGRDSDTQYF
.	TRBJ2-1	.	TRBV20-1	TGCAGTCACCAGCGAGGGGCCTACAATGAGCAGTTCTTC	CSHQRGAYNEQFF
.	TRBJ2-7	TRBD2	TRBV13	TGTGCCAGCAGTACGACTAGCGGTCCCTACGAGCAGTACTTC	CASSTTSGPYEQYF
.	TRBJ2-3	TRBD2	TRBV24-1	TGTGCCACCAGTGATTCGACTAGCGGGAGTACAGATACGCAGTATTTT	CATSDSTSGSTDTQYF
once	TRBJ2-3	TRBD2	TRBV3-1	TGTGCCAGCAGCCAAGCGGGAGGGCCTCCAGATACGCAGTATTTT	CASSQAGGPPDTQYF
.	TRBJ2-1	.	TRBV27	TGTGCCAGCAGCCATGACACAGCCTACGAGCAGTTCTTC	CASSHDTAYEQFF
.	TRBJ2-1	.	TRBV3-1	TGTGCCAGCAGCCCACCTCTACTCGGGGGCAATGAGCAGTTCTTC	CASSPPLLGGNEQFF
few	TRBJ2-5	TRBD2	TRBV30	TGTGCCTGGAGTCCGCTAGCGGGAGCTGAGACCCAGTACTTC	CAWSPLAGAETQYF
.	TRBJ2-6	.	TRBV9	TGTGCCAGCAGCCCCAGGATTTTCTCTGGGGCCAACGTCCTGACTTTC	CASSPRIFSGANVLTF
few	TRBJ2-1	TRBD2	TRBV5-4	TGTGCCAGCAGCTTGTCGCGGGAGTTTGCCAATGAGCAGTTCTTC	CASSLSREFANEQFF
.	TRBJ2-7	.	TRBV7-2	TGTGCCAGCAGCTTAGGTCGGATGAACGAGCAGTACTTC	CASSLGRMNEQYF
.	TRBJ2-5	.	TRBV7-2	TGTGCCAGCAGCTCTGCGGAGACCCAGTACTTC	CASSSAETQYF
.	TRBJ2-5	TRBD2	TRBV6-5	TGTGCCAGCAGTTACTTCGGGGGGGAGACCCAGTACTTC	CASSYFGGETQYF
few	TRBJ1-6	.	TRBV27	TGTGCCAGCAGTTTAGTTGAGGGTTCAAGGGGACCCCTCCACTTT	CASSLVEGSRGPLHF
.	TRBJ2-7	TRBD2	TRBV29-1	TGCAGCGTTGAATTTAGCGGGAGGGCCTACGAGCAGTACTTC	CSVEFSGRAYEQYF
.	TRBJ2-1	.	TRBV11-2	TGTGCCAGCAGTCAAAGGAGGGACACCCTAATCGTCAATGAGCAGTTCTTC	CASSQRRDTLIVNEQFF
few	TRBJ2-4	TRBD1	TRBV27	TGTGCCAGCAGTTTCGGACAGGGAAACATTCAGTACTTC	CASSFGQGNIQYF
.	TRBJ2-3	.	TRBV7-2	TGTGCCAGCAGCTTAGATTACGTGGCAGATACGCAGTATTTT	CASSLDYVADTQYF
many	TRBJ2-4	.	TRBV4-3	TGCGCCAGCAGCCAAGATTTGGTCCTGCTAGCCAAAAACATTCAGTACTTC	CASSQDLVLLAKNIQYF
.	TRBJ1-4	.	TRBV6-5	TGTGCCAGCAGTTACCGGGCCGGGACAATGAATGAAAAACTGTTTTTT	CASSYRAGTMNEKLFF
few	TRBJ2-7	TRBD1	TRBV7-9	TGTGCCAGCAGGAGTAACTGGGACAGTGCCTACGAGCAGTACTTC	CASRSNWDSAYEQYF
.	TRBJ2-5	TRBD2	TRBV27	TGTGCCAGCAGTTCTCGGAGGACGGGAGGAGAGACCCAGTACTTC	CASSSRRTGGETQYF
.	TRBJ2-3	TRBD2	TRBV20-1	TGCAGTGCTAGAAGGGCGGGACTAGCTTCCGATACGCAGTATTTT	CSARRAGLASDTQYF
.	TRBJ1-6	.	TRBV12-3/TRBV12-4	TGTGCCAGCAGCAAACGAGGTTCACCCCTCCACTTT	CASSKRGSPLHF
.	TRBJ2-7	.	TRBV7-9	TGTGCCAGCAGCGCGACCTCCGGAGCGACCTACGAGCAGTACTTC	CASSATSGATYEQYF
.	TRBJ2-7	TRBD2	TRBV27	TGTGCCAGCTGGACTAGCGGCTACGAGCAGTACTTC	CASWTSGYEQYF